The TCR beta chain under discussion was sequenced for a study of shared clonotypes between healthy human individuals. TCRdb's table, derived via immunoSEQ multiplex PCR, lists solely in-frame clones and lacks some. Of around 1.6 million clones listed, 95% to 99% were seen once; the top ten hold roughly 0.42%. Germline CDR1 SGHDT, CDR2 YYEEEE. The CDR3 runs to 14 residues. Trimming shortened V by 4 bases and J by 8 bases, and 15 bases separated the two germline ends. The genes are TRBV5-6 and TRBJ1-4; weak D call: TRBD1 (5 bases). Sample: naive CD4+ T cells sorted from blood. Subset described: CD45RA+ positively selected. The TCR was taken from a man younger than 40 in good health. CDR3 nucleotides: TGTGCCAGCAGCCGTCGCGAGGGGCGGGAAAAACTGTTTTTT. It specifies CASSRREGREKLFF.